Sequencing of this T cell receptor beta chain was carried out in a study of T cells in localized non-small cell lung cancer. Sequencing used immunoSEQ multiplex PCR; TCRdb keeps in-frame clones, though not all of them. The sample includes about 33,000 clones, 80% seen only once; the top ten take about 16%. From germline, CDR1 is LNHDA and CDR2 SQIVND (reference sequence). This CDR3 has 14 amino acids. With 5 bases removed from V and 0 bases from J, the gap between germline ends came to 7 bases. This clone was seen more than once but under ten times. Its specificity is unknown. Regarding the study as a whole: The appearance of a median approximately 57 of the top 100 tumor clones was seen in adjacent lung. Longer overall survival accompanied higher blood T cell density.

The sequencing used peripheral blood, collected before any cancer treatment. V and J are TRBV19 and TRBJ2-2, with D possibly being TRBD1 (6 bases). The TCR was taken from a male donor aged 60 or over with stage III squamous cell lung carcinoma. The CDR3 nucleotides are TGTGCCAGTAGTTGGACAGCGAACACCGGGGAGCTGTTTTTT. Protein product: CASSWTANTGELFF.